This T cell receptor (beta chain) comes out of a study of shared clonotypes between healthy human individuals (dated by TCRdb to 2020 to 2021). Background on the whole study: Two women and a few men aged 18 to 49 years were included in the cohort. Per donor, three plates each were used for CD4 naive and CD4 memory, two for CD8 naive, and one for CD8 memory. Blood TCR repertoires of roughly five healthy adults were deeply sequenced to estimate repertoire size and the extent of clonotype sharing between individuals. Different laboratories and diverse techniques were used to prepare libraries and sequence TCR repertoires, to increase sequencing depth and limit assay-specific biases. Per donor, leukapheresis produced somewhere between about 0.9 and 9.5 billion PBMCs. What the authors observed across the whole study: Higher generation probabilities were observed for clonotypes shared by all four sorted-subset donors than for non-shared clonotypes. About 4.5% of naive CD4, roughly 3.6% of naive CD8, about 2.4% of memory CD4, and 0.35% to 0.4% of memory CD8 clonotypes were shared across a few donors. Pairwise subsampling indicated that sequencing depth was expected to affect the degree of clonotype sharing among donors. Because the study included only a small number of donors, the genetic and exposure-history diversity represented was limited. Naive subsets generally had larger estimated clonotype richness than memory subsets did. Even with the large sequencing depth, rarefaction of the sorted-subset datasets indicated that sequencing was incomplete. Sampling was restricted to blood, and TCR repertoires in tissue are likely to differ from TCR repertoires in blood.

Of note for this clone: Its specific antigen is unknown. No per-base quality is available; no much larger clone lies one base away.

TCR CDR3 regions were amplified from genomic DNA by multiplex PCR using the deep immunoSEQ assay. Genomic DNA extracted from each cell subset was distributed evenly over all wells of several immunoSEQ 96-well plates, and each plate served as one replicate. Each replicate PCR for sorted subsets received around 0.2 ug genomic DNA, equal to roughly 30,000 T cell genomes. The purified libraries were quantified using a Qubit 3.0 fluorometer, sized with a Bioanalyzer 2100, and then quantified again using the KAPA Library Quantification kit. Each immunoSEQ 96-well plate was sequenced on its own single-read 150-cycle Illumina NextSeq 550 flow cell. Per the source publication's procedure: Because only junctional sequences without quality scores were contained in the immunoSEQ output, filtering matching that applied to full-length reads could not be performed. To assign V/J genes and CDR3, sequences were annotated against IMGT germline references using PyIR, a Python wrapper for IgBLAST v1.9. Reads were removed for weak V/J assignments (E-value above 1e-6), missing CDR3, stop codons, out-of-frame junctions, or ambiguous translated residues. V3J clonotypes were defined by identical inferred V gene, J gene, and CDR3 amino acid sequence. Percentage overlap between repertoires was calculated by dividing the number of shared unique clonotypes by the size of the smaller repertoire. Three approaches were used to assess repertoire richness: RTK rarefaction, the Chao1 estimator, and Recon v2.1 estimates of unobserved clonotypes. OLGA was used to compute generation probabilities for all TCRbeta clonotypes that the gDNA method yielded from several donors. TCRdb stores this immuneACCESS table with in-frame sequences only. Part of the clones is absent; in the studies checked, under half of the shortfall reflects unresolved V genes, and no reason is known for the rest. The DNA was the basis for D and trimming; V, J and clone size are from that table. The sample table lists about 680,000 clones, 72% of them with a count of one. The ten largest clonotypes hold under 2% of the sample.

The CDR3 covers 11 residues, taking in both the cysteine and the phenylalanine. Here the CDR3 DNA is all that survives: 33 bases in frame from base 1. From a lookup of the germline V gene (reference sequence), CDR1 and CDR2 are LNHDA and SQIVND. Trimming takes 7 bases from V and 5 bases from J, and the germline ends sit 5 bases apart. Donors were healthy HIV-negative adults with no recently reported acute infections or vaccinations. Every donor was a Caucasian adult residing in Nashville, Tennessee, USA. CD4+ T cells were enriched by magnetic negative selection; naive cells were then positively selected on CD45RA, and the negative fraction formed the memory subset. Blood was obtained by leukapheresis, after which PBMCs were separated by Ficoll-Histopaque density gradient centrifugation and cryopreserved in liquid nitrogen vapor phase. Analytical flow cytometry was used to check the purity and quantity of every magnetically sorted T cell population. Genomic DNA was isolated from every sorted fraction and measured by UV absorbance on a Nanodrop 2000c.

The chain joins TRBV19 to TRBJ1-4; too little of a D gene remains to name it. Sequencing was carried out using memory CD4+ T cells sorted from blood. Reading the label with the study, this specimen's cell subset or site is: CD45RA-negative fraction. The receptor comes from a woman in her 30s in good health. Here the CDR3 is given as CASTQNEKLFF. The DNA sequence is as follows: TGTGCCAGTACCCAGAATGAAAAACTGTTTTTT.